Detailed here is one T cell receptor beta chain. It lacks a known antigen. No quality values exist for individual bases; no much larger clone is one base distant. The CDR3 regions of human TCRbeta chains were analyzed by immunosequencing. The original pipeline was this. Repertoire TCRs were matched against a reference library of SARS-CoV-2-specific TCRs generated with the MIRA antigen-specificity platform. Breadth was defined as the fraction of unique TCRs that were SARS-CoV-2-associated, and depth was defined as the fraction of total T cells that were SARS-CoV-2-associated. Each spike-specific TCR was assigned to its reactive spike region and to a CD4 or CD8 class using the MIRA data. Log10-transformed breadth and depth values were compared by one-way ANOVA with Sidak's multiple comparisons tests. The immuneACCESS repertoire file appears here via TCRdb, limited to in-frame rearrangements. These files lack a portion of the clones; in checked studies, under half of the deficit traces to unresolved V genes, and the cause of the others is not known. V and J calls and clone size follow that table, whereas D and trimming were derived from the DNA. A total of fewer than 130,000 clones appear in this sample, approximately 94% of them only once. 2.5% to 3% of the sample lies in the top ten.

This sample was taken from a study of T cell responses to AZD1222 COVID-19 vaccine (dated by TCRdb to the early 2020s). For the study in its entirety: A total of approximately 230 trial participants underwent TCR sequencing, of whom about 200 received two doses of AZD1222 and about 26 received two doses of the MenACWY control vaccine. Enrollment into the trials was organized by age into subgroups of 18-55, 56-69 and 70-plus years, and those subgroups contained approximately 160, 26 and 62 TCR-sequenced participants, respectively. General study outcomes and caveats: The whole spike protein was spanned by vaccine-associated CD4 TCRs, and dominant responses were seen in regions 160-218 and 743-854. The 56-69-year group was small, and its depth increase did not reach significance, likely because of low power. Participants were mostly white British, with more females than males. The authors suggested clonal diversity may have been underestimated. Reportedly, almost half of the unique spike-specific TCRs recognized epitopes lying outside the regions that are mutated in the B.1.351 and B.1.1.7 variants. Because no day 14 peak-response samples were available, repertoires were characterized only after the peak T cell response. After two AZD1222 doses, spike-specific TCR breadth and depth were significantly higher than at day 0 and than in MenACWY recipients. Conclusions about previously exposed vaccinees are limited because only a handful of AZD1222 recipients were SARS-CoV-2 seropositive at baseline.

The germline V gene encodes CDR1 SNHLY and CDR2 FYNNEI. V drops 7 bases and J drops 11 bases, leaving 26 bases in between. The CDR3 numbers 15 residues from cysteine through phenylalanine. Only the CDR3 portion is preserved as DNA: 45 bases, with reading frame beginning at the first base. Per the publication, the time point label means: about 28 days (+/-7) after the second vaccine dose. AZD1222 recipients given second doses at about 4 weeks or at about 12 weeks were pooled, since spike-specific TCR depth and breadth were not found to differ between the two schedules. Samples from vaccinated people were obtained from the UK trials COV001 and COV002, which included a single-blind randomized controlled phase 2/3 trial of AZD1222 (ChAdOx1 nCoV-19) in healthy adults. For TCRbeta chain sequencing, PBMC samples from trial participants were taken at day 0 and at day 28 after the second dose.

The chain uses TRBV2 and TRBJ1-1; the D segment cannot be called with confidence. The material was peripheral blood, obtained 28 days after the second AZD1222 dose. The receptor's source is an adult who received the AZD1222 COVID-19 vaccine. The CDR3 loop reads CASTSGVAVGSRAFF. The DNA sequence follows: TGTGCCAGCACCAGTGGGGTGGCGGTGGGCTCACGGGCTTTCTTT.